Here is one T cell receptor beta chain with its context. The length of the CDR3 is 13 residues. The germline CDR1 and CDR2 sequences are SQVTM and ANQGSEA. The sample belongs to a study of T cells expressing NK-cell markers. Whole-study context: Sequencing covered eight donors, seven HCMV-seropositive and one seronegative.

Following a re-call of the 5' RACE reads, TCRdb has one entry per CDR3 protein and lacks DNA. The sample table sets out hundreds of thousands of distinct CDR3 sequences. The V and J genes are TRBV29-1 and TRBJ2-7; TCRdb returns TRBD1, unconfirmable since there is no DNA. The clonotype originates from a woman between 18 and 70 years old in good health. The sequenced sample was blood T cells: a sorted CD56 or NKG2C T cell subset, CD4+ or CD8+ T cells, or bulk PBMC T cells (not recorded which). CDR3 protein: CSVRPGSSYEQYF.